The clone carrying this T cell receptor (beta chain) was seen a single time. What it binds is unknown. This record belongs to a study of post-analysis software for immune sequencing data. Whole-study context: Progressive-relapsing, secondary progressive and relapsing-remitting multiple sclerosis were among the disease courses included.

Included in the TCR beta cDNA libraries were unique molecular identifiers. The yield from roughly 1 to 10 million T cells was roughly 500,000 cDNA molecules in total. In TCRdb, the PCR reads were re-called with MiXCR into one record per CDR3 protein. The sample lists 450,000 to 650,000 distinct CDR3 sequences, around 47% occurring once. Study observations and caveats: Compared against controls, patients with multiple sclerosis displayed significantly lower normalized Chao1 diversity. The F measure placed samples prepared in the same batch into strongly shared clusters.

This clonotype was sampled from a girl aged 10-17 years with multiple sclerosis. The sample taken for sequencing was blood.

In nucleotides, the CDR3 is TGTGCCAGCAGCCCCGCGGGGACGAATTCACCCCTCCACTTT. This codes for CASSPAGTNSPLHF. The chain carries TRBV7-6 and TRBJ1-6, with D perhaps matching TRBD1 (5 bases). The V gene's germline CDR1 is SGHVS and CDR2 FNYEAQ. The CDR3 extends over 14 amino acids. The V end lost 5 bases, the J end lost 7 bases, and 12 bases lay between the germline ends.